These 32 T cell receptor beta chains originate from one sample sequenced in a study of cytotoxic CD8 clonotypes in ibrutinib-treated CLL. Only in-frame clones appear in the TCRdb table, and some are missing; sequencing was by immunoSEQ multiplex PCR. The table lists over 140,000 clones, 65% to 85% of them singletons. Specimen: PBMCs, collected after 36 months of ibrutinib treatment. The receptor set was obtained from a human donor with chronic lymphocytic leukemia.

The J gene is TRBJ2-7, the V gene TRBV27; D remains unclear. The germline V gene has CDR1 MNHEY and CDR2 SMNVEV (reference sequence). The CDR3 has 15 residues. V shed 2 bases and J shed 3 bases, with 14 bases lying between them. The CDR3 loop is CASSLSSLGFYEQYF. As DNA, the CDR3 is TGTGCCAGCAGTTTAAGTTCATTGGGGTTCTACGAGCAGTACTTC.

This clone appeared a single time. The CDR3 sequence: CASRQGRNEKLFF. The CDR3, as DNA: TGTGCCAGCAGACAGGGGAGGAATGAAAAACTGTTTTTT. The chain combines TRBV6-5 with TRBJ1-4; the match to TRBD1 covers 7 bases. The CDR3 covers 13 residues. The V gene's germline CDR1 is MNHEY and CDR2 SVGAGI. The trim removed 6 bases at V and 5 bases at J, leaving 3 bases unmatched.

This clone has just a few counts. The junction does not match germline at one end; this may be a read error. This same CDR3 is encoded by further DNA sequences in the sample. V is TRBV14 and J is TRBJ1-2; D might be TRBD1 (5 bases). This CDR3 spans 14 amino acids. The germline gives CDR1 SGHDN, CDR2 FVKESK. CDR3 amino acids: CARSQGGGGYGYTF. DNA of the CDR3: TGTGCCCGCAGCCAAGGCGGGGGGGGCTATGGCTACACCTTC.

This rearrangement joins TRBV6-5 to TRBJ2-1; tentatively, D is TRBD2 (5 bases). The CDR3 sequence is 15 residues long. V lost 5 bases and J 0 bases, leaving 11 bases between the germline ends. CDR1 and CDR2 (germline): MNHEY, SVGAGI. This CDR3 is CASSIGRLSYNEQFF. CDR3 DNA: TGTGCCAGCAGTATTGGGAGACTCTCCTACAATGAGCAGTTCTTC.

This clone was counted a few times. The chain uses TRBV29-1 and TRBJ1-1; D is ambiguous. This CDR3 has 12 amino acids. Trimming removed 4 bases at V and 1 base at J, with 7 bases between. CDR1 is SQVTM and CDR2 is ANQGSEA in the germline V gene. The CDR3 sequence: CSVVMWNTEAFF. The CDR3 nucleotides are TGCAGCGTTGTTATGTGGAACACTGAAGCTTTCTTT.

With respect to this clone: The same CDR3 arises from other DNA sequences in this sample as well. CDR3 loop: CASSLGSGNEQFF. CDR3 in DNA: TGTGCCAGCAGTTTAGGGTCAGGGAATGAGCAGTTCTTC. The chain uses TRBV27 and TRBJ2-1; weak D call: TRBD1 (5 bases). CDR1 and CDR2 (germline): MNHEY, SMNVEV (reference sequence). Between the trimmed V and J ends, which lost 2 bases and 7 bases, there was a span of 9 bases. The CDR3 consists of 13 residues.

The chain uses TRBV27 and TRBJ2-6; D may be TRBD2 (6 bases). Trimming shortened V by 6 bases and J by 4 bases, and 28 bases separated the two germline ends. Germline assignment: CDR1 MNHEY and CDR2 SMNVEV (reference sequence). The CDR3 runs 20 residues. The CDR3 nucleotides read TGTGCCAGCAGCAGAGAGTTAAAGCTTGCCCGGGGGTCAGGGGCCAACGTCCTGACTTTC. Amino acid sequence: CASSRELKLARGSGANVLTF.

This chain uses TRBV5-8 with TRBJ1-2, with 7 bases identical to TRBD1. The trim removed 2 bases at V and 8 bases at J, leaving 9 bases unmatched. The germline CDR1 and CDR2 sequences are SGHTS and YDEGEE. This CDR3 has 14 residues. CDR3 amino acids: CASSFTGAGLGYTF. Here the CDR3 DNA reads TGTGCCAGCAGCTTTACAGGGGCCGGGCTAGGCTACACCTTC.

The chain employs TRBV13 and TRBJ2-2; 8 bases agree with TRBD1. The CDR3 loop spans 17 amino acids. Germline assignment: CDR1 PRHDT and CDR2 FYEKMQ (reference sequence). J was trimmed by 1 base and V by 4 bases; bases with no gene match: 8. The CDR3 coding sequence is TGTGCCAGCAGCTCGACTACCGGACAGGGGAACACCGGGGAGCTGTTTTTT. Residues: CASSSTTGQGNTGELFF.

The gene calls are TRBV7-8 and TRBJ2-7; D tentatively reads TRBD1 or TRBD2 (5 bases each). The CDR3 has 14 residues. Germline assignment: CDR1 SGHVS and CDR2 FQNEAQ. Between the trimmed V and J ends, which lost 5 bases and 3 bases, there was a span of 14 bases. Written as DNA, the CDR3 is TGTGCCAGCAGCGGAGGACAATGGGGCTACGAGCAGTACTTC. This encodes CASSGGQWGYEQYF.

The chain links TRBV9 to TRBJ2-7; 12 bases are shared with TRBD2. The CDR3 runs 15 residues. After removal of 3 bases from V and 7 bases from J, the junction contained 8 bases not matched to a gene. CDR1 SGDLS and CDR2 YYNGEE come from the germline V gene. The CDR3 here is CASSASSGRASEQYF. The CDR3 region has the DNA TGTGCCAGCAGCGCTTCTAGCGGGAGGGCCAGTGAGCAGTACTTC.

V and J are TRBV30 and TRBJ1-1; 9 bases fit TRBD1. Germline CDR1 GTSNPN, CDR2 SVGIG (reference sequence). The V segment lost 2 bases and the J segment 5 bases; nucleotides outside the gene matches: 6. The CDR3 runs to 14 residues. DNA of the CDR3: TGTGCCTGGAGTACACAGGGGGCAAGGACTGAAGCTTTCTTT. This translates into CAWSTQGARTEAFF.

The V and J genes are TRBV11-2 and TRBJ2-7; no clear D gene. Trimming took 8 bases from V and 0 from J, leaving 11 bases between them. The CDR3 runs to 13 residues. CDR1 is SGHAT and CDR2 is FQNNGV in the germline V gene. The CDR3 DNA reads TGTGCCAGCCTGGGTAGGAACTCCTACGAGCAGTACTTC. Translating gives CASLGRNSYEQYF.

The CDR3 is CASSPRSDRGTGELFF. CDR3 sequence (DNA): TGTGCCAGCTCACCGCGCTCGGACAGGGGAACCGGGGAGCTGTTTTTT. This rearrangement joins TRBV18 to TRBJ2-2; 9 nucleotides match TRBD1. The germline CDR1 and CDR2 sequences are KGHSH and LQKENI. CDR3 length: 16 amino acids. Unmatched junction bases numbered 7, after V lost 3 bases and J lost 5 bases.

Remarks on this clone: The same CDR3 arises from other DNA sequences in this sample as well. For the CDR3, the DNA is TGCGCCAGCAGCTTGAGGGGTAACACCGGGGAGCTGTTTTTT. Translation: CASSLRGNTGELFF. The chain uses TRBV5-1 and TRBJ2-2, with a possible D match to TRBD1 (5 bases). CDR3 size: 14 residues. Between the trimmed V and J ends, which lost 1 base and 2 bases, there was a span of 6 bases. Germline values: CDR1 SGHRS, CDR2 YFSETQ.

The rearrangement uses TRBV25-1 and TRBJ1-6; D is uncertain. The CDR3 runs 12 residues. V gave up 3 bases and J gave up 10 bases, with 7 bases separating them. The germline CDR1 and CDR2 sequences are MGHDK and SYGVNS. The CDR3 sequence is CASSEGRSPLHF. The DNA of the CDR3 is TGTGCCAGCAGTGAGGGCAGGTCACCCCTCCACTTT.

Only one count was recorded for this clone. The chain carries TRBV5-4 and TRBJ2-3, with 11 nucleotides matching TRBD2. This CDR3 contains 16 residues. From germline, CDR1 is SGHNT and CDR2 YYREEE (reference sequence). V lost 5 bases to trimming and J lost 4 bases; unmatched junction nucleotides: 9. CDR3 in DNA: TGTGCCAGCAGTTCCGGGACTAGCGGCCGCGCAGATACGCAGTATTTT. Translating it yields CASSSGTSGRADTQYF.

V and J are TRBV5-1 and TRBJ2-7, with D possibly TRBD1 on 5 matching bases. Germline V gene data show CDR1 as SGHRS and CDR2 as YFSETQ. This CDR3 is 15 amino acids long. Trimming shortened V by 4 bases and J by 1 base, and 15 bases separated the two germline ends. CDR3 DNA sequence: TGCGCCAGCAGCGAAGGACACCTATTTTCCTACGAGCAGTACTTC. Translation gives CASSEGHLFSYEQYF.

The chain has TRBV30 and TRBJ2-1; D possibly corresponds to TRBD1 (6 bases). V dropped 1 base and J dropped 9 bases, with 22 bases sitting between them. This CDR3 region has 16 residues. Germline V gene lookup returns CDR1 GTSNPN and CDR2 SVGIG (reference sequence). The CDR3 DNA reads TGTGCCTGGAGTGGGCACGCAGGGGTCCTTAGTCGTGAGCAGTTCTTC. This gives the protein CAWSGHAGVLSREQFF.

V and J are TRBV5-1 and TRBJ2-5, with a possible D match to TRBD2 (6 bases). Trimming stripped 4 bases from V and 2 bases from J, with 15 bases between. Germline lookup yields CDR1 SGHRS and CDR2 YFSETQ. This CDR3 contains 15 residues. CDR3 DNA sequence: TGCGCCAGCAGCGGGTCGGGGGACCATCAAGAGACCCAGTACTTC. Amino acid sequence: CASSGSGDHQETQYF.

This clone was seen a handful of times. DNA for the CDR3: TGTGCCAGCAGTTTACTCAAAAACATTCAGTACTTC. Translation gives CASSLLKNIQYF. The V call is TRBV28, the J call TRBJ2-4, with no clear D. Germline CDR1 is MDHEN and CDR2 is SYDVKM. V was cut by 2 bases and J by 3 bases, with 2 bases left in between. This CDR3 comprises 12 residues. Using reference TRBV28 and TRBJ2-4 for the parts outside the CDR3, the full variable domain is DVKVTQSSRYLVKRTGEKVFLECVQDMDHENMFWYRQDPGLGLRLIYFSYDVKMKEKGDIPEGYSVSREKKERFSLILESASTNQTSMYLCASSLLKNIQYFGAGTRLSVL.

This clone was counted only a few times. The rearrangement links TRBV2 to TRBJ2-7; D uncertain. Trimming cost V 10 bases and J 0 bases, with 10 bases left between them. The CDR3 is made up of 12 amino acids. In germline, CDR1 is SNHLY, CDR2 FYNNEI. For the CDR3, the DNA is TGTGCCACCCAGAGTGGCTCCTACGAGCAGTACTTC. This encodes CATQSGSYEQYF. The variable domain in full, with the rest retrieved from reference TRBV2 and TRBJ2-7, is EPEVTQTPSHQVTQMGQEVILRCVPISNHLYFYWYRQILGQKVEFLVSFYNNEISEKSEIFDDQFSVERPDGSNFTLKIRSTKLEDSAMYFCATQSGSYEQYFGPGTRLTVT.

The chain joins TRBV29-1 to TRBJ1-2; no firm D call. Trimming removed 3 bases at V and 8 bases at J, with 19 bases between. Germline CDR1 SQVTM, CDR2 ANQGSEA. This CDR3 region has 14 residues. The CDR3, as DNA: TGCAGCGTTGAGAACCGTACGTCCCCGGGGGGCTACACCTTC. This sequence encodes CSVENRTSPGGYTF.

This clone has only one observation. V and J are TRBV28 and TRBJ1-5; 8 nucleotides agree with TRBD1. The CDR3 totals 15 residues. V gave up 5 bases and J gave up 4 bases; unmatched junction bases: 7. Germline V gene data show CDR1 as MDHEN and CDR2 as SYDVKM. The CDR3 loop reads CASSLPGTGNQPQHF. CDR3 nucleotide sequence: TGTGCCAGCAGTCTCCCAGGGACAGGAAATCAGCCCCAGCATTTT.

This chain connects TRBV5-1 to TRBJ2-2, with D maybe TRBD1 (5 bases). Germline CDR1 is SGHRS and CDR2 is YFSETQ. The CDR3 spans 17 residues. V lost 0 bases and J lost 4, with 16 bases in between. CDR3 region: CASSLELTAIITGELFF. The CDR3 DNA follows: TGCGCCAGCAGCTTGGAGTTGACAGCCATTATCACCGGGGAGCTGTTTTTT.

Only one count was recorded for this clone. V is TRBV18 and J is TRBJ2-1; TRBD2 aligns across 8 bases. The ends lost 9 bases at V and 1 base at J; junction bases unmatched: 17. Germline V gives CDR1 KGHSH, CDR2 LQKENI. The length of the CDR3 is 18 residues. CDR3 DNA: TGTGCCAGTTCCCAAGGGGTCAGCGGGGGAATATCCTACAATGAGCAGTTCTTC. This sequence encodes CASSQGVSGGISYNEQFF.

The CDR3 DNA is TGTGCCAGTAGTATGAGAGCCTTCTCTGGGGCCAACGTCCTGACTTTC. Protein sequence: CASSMRAFSGANVLTF. V gene TRBV19 combines with J gene TRBJ2-6, with D unresolved. The CDR3 is made up of 16 amino acids. The germline gives CDR1 LNHDA, CDR2 SQIVND (reference sequence). Trimming removed 3 bases at V and 0 bases at J, with 9 bases between.

The table lists this clone with a count of one. The V and J genes are TRBV5-6 and TRBJ1-2; D remains ambiguous. The V end lost 0 bases, the J end lost 8 bases, and 8 bases lay between the germline ends. This CDR3 has 12 amino acids. Germline V gives CDR1 SGHDT, CDR2 YYEEEE. This CDR3 reads CASSLGPAGYTF. The CDR3 DNA is TGTGCCAGCAGCTTGGGCCCAGCCGGCTACACCTTC.

The chain links TRBV2 to TRBJ2-5, with 14 bases lining up with TRBD2. The length of the CDR3 is 15 residues. Germline V lookup: CDR1 SNHLY, CDR2 FYNNEI. After removal of 6 bases from V and 4 bases from J, the junction contained 4 bases not matched to a gene. The CDR3 DNA reads as TGTGCCAGCAGCGGGACTAGCGGGAGATTAGAGACCCAGTACTTC. Its translation is CASSGTSGRLETQYF.

This sequence joins TRBV6-5 and TRBJ2-7, with 7 bases fitting TRBD1. Losses at the gene ends were 5 bases for V and 3 bases for J; bases not matched to a gene: 4. Germline V gene sequence: CDR1 MNHEY, CDR2 SVGAGI. The CDR3 runs to 13 residues. The CDR3 protein is CASSAGTDYEQYF. CDR3 nucleotide sequence: TGTGCCAGCAGTGCCGGGACAGACTACGAGCAGTACTTC.

The chain combines TRBV12-5 with TRBJ2-1; 10 bases agree with TRBD2. Per the germline V gene, CDR1 is LGHNT and CDR2 is FRNRAP. The CDR3 runs 19 residues. The ends lost 6 bases at V and 6 bases at J; junction bases unmatched: 20. The CDR3 sequence is CASGKTRLEREGHSNEQFF. DNA for the CDR3: TGTGCTAGTGGGAAAACCCGATTAGAGCGGGAGGGCCATAGCAATGAGCAGTTCTTC.

The chain carries TRBV27 and TRBJ2-3; D is undetermined. This CDR3 spans 14 amino acids. Trimming took off 2 bases at V and 0 bases at J, with 6 bases between the two ends. Looked up from germline, CDR1 is MNHEY and CDR2 is SMNVEV (reference sequence). The CDR3 DNA sequence: TGTGCCAGCAGTTTAGGGTATAGCACAGATACGCAGTATTTT. The encoded protein is CASSLGYSTDTQYF.